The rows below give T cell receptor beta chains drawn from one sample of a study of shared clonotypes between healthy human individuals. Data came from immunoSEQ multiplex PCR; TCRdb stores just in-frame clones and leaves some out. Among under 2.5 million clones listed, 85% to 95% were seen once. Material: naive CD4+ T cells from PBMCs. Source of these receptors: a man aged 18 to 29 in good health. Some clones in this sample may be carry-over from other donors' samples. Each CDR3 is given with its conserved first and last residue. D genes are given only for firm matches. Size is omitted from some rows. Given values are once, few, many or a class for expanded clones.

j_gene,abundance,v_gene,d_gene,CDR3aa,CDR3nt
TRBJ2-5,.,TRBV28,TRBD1,CASRGQGKGTQYF,TGTGCCAGCAGGGGACAGGGAAAAGGGACCCAGTACTTC
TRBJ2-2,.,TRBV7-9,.,CASSLVELFF,TGTGCCAGCAGCTTGGTCGAGCTGTTTTTT
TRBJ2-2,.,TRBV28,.,CASSLIGGGELFF,TGTGCCAGCAGTTTAATTGGTGGCGGGGAGCTGTTTTTT
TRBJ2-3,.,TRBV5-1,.,CASSKEVGGTDTQYF,TGCGCCAGCAGCAAGGAGGTGGGAGGCACAGATACGCAGTATTTT
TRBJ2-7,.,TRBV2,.,CARRALGPSYEQYF,TGTGCCAGACGAGCCTTGGGGCCATCCTACGAGCAGTACTTC
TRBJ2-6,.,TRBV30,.,CAWSVGGSGANVLTF,TGTGCCTGGAGTGTAGGGGGGAGCGGGGCCAACGTCCTGACTTTC
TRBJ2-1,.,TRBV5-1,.,CASSFRPDSVYNEQFF,TGCGCCAGCAGCTTCCGTCCCGACTCGGTCTACAATGAGCAGTTCTTC
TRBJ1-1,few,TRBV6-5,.,CASSRTVNTEAFF,TGTGCCAGCAGTAGGACAGTCAACACTGAAGCTTTCTTT
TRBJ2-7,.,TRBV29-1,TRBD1,CSVSAGTGSYEQYF,TGCAGCGTTAGCGCCGGGACAGGGTCCTACGAGCAGTACTTC
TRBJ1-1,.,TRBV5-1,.,CASSLGGGNPEAFF,TGCGCCAGCAGCTTGGGAGGGGGGAACCCTGAAGCTTTCTTT
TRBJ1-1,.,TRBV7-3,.,CASSLTTGLFTEAFF,TGTGCCAGCAGCTTAACAACAGGGTTGTTCACTGAAGCTTTCTTT
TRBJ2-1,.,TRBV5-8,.,CASSLDPRSYNEQFF,TGTGCCAGCAGCTTGGATCCCCGATCCTACAATGAGCAGTTCTTC
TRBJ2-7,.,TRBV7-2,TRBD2,CASSLAAGVNEQYF,TGTGCCAGCAGCTTAGCAGCGGGGGTAAATGAGCAGTACTTC
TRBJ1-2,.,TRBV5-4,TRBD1,CASSRDRNYGYTF,TGTGCCAGCAGCCGGGACAGGAACTATGGCTACACCTTC
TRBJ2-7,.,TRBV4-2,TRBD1,CASSPRGQVLDEQYF,TGTGCCAGCAGCCCCAGAGGACAGGTTTTAGACGAGCAGTACTTC
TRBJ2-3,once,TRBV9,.,CASSVLAGMGDTQYF,TGTGCCAGCAGCGTTCTAGCCGGTATGGGAGATACGCAGTATTTT
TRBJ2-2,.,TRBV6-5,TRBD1,CASRGQAVAGELFF,TGTGCCAGCAGAGGACAGGCCGTGGCCGGGGAGCTGTTTTTT
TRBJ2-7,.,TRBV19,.,CASSIRHRDTRPGEQYF,TGTGCCAGTAGTATACGACACCGTGACACCAGGCCTGGCGAGCAGTACTTC
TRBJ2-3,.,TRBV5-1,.,CASSLWQTSTDTQYF,TGCGCCAGCAGCTTGTGGCAGACTAGCACAGATACGCAGTATTTT
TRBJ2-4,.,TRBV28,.,CASSTRGNIQYF,TGTGCCAGCAGTACGAGGGGGAACATTCAGTACTTC
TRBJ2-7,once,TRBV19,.,CASSIVKGLGYEQYF,TGTGCCAGTAGTATTGTTAAGGGACTCGGCTACGAGCAGTACTTC
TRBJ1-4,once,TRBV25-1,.,CASSDPRGAGEKLFF,TGTGCCAGCAGTGACCCGCGAGGGGCAGGTGAAAAACTGTTTTTT
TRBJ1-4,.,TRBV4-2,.,CASSQNIQATNEKLFF,TGTGCCAGCAGCCAGAACATACAGGCAACTAATGAAAAACTGTTTTTT
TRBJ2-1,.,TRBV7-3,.,CASSQGASTWGEQFF,TGTGCCAGCAGCCAAGGGGCTAGCACCTGGGGGGAGCAGTTCTTC
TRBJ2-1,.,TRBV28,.,CASSPGASPYNEQFF,TGTGCCAGCAGTCCAGGGGCTTCCCCCTACAATGAGCAGTTCTTC
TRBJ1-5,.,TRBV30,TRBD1,CAWSDPSGQGVRSQHF,TGTGCCTGGAGTGATCCTTCGGGACAGGGAGTTCGTTCCCAGCATTTT
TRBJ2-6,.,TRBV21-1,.,CASSNRGLRHSGANVLTF,TGTGCCAGCAGCAATCGGGGACTTAGGCACTCTGGGGCCAACGTCCTGACTTTC
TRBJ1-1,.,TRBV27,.,CASKPGELTTGWFSEAFF,TGTGCCAGCAAACCGGGGGAACTAACAACAGGGTGGTTTTCTGAAGCTTTCTTT
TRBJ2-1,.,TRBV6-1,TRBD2,CASSESKRTSGYNEQFF,TGTGCCAGCAGTGAGAGTAAACGGACTAGCGGTTACAATGAGCAGTTCTTC
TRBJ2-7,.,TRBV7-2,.,CASSPRPTGLSYEQYF,TGTGCCAGCAGCCCCCGCCCGACGGGTCTCTCCTACGAGCAGTACTTC
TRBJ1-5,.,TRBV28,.,CASTWGNQPQHF,TGTGCCAGCACCTGGGGAAATCAGCCCCAGCATTTT
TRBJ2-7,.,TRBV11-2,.,CASSPGPWQRNEQYF,TGTGCCAGCAGCCCCGGCCCGTGGCAGAGAAACGAGCAGTACTTC
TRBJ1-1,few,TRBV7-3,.,CASSLLGAQNTEAFF,TGTGCCAGCAGCTTACTCGGGGCCCAGAACACTGAAGCTTTCTTT
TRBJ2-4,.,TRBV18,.,CASSPPWGLAKNIQYF,TGTGCCAGCTCACCCCCGTGGGGATTAGCCAAAAACATTCAGTACTTC
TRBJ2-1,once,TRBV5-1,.,CASSRGVSNEQFF,TGCGCCAGCAGCAGGGGGGTTTCGAATGAGCAGTTCTTC
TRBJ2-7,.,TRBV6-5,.,CASSYQGRSSYEQYF,TGTGCCAGCAGTTACCAGGGGCGAAGCTCCTACGAGCAGTACTTC
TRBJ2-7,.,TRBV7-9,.,CASSLASPGTSQQYF,TGTGCCAGCAGCTTAGCTTCCCCGGGGACTTCGCAGCAGTACTTC
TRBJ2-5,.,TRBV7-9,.,CASSSNRETQYF,TGTGCCAGCAGCTCCAACCGGGAGACCCAGTACTTC
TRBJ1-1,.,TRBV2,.,CASSRQVMNAEAFF,TGTGCCAGCAGCCGACAGGTGATGAACGCTGAAGCTTTCTTT
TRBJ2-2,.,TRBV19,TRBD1,CASSARTGVVSGELFF,TGTGCCAGTAGTGCCAGGACAGGGGTAGTCTCCGGGGAGCTGTTTTTT
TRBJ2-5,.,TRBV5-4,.,CASSLGLGRIPETQYF,TGTGCCAGCAGCTTGGGACTAGGCAGGATTCCAGAGACCCAGTACTTC
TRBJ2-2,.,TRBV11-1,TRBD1,CASSTGTGLTGELFF,TGTGCCAGCAGCACCGGGACAGGGCTTACCGGGGAGCTGTTTTTT